This T cell receptor (beta chain) was sequenced in a study of cytomegalovirus exposure and HLA in healthy donors. Donors showed nominal health when sampled, although they likely had unrecorded immune exposures. The PCR made use of 60 Vbeta and 13 Jbeta primers. Clones were read by immunoSEQ multiplex PCR, and TCRdb kept only the in-frame ones, dropping some. Here the sample spans 90,000 to 95,000 clones, around 81% being singletons. Germline CDR1 reads MNHNS; CDR2 reads SASEGT. V lost 5 bases to trimming and J lost 4 bases; unmatched junction nucleotides: 9. CDR3 size: 15 residues. This clonotype was obtained from a man aged 25 to 40 in good health and CMV-seronegative. Sequences were obtained from PBMCs. The rearrangement uses TRBV6-1 and TRBJ1-1; 8 nucleotides agree with TRBD1. CDR3 protein: CASSLSPGGSTEAFF. DNA for the CDR3: TGTGCCAGCAGTCTATCACCAGGGGGCTCCACTGAAGCTTTCTTT.